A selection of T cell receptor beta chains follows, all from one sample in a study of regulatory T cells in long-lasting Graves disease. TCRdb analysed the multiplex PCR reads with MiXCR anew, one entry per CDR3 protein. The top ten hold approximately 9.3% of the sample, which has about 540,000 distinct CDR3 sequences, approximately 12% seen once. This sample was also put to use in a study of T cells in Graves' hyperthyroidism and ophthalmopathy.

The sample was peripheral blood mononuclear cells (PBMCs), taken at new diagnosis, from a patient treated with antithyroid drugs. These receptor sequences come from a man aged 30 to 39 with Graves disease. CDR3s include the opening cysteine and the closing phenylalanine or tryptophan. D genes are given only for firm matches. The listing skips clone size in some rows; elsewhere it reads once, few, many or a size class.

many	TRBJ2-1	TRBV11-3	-	TGTGCCAGCAGCTTAGCTAGAATGAATGAGCAGTTCTTC	CASSLARMNEQFF
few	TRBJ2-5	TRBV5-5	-	TGTGCCAGCAGGGGGGAACGGGGGAGACGCGAGACCCAGTACTTC	CASRGERGRRETQYF
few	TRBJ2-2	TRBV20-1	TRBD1	TGCAGTGCCAGACAGGGAAAGAACGGGGAGCTGTTTTTT	CSARQGKNGELFF
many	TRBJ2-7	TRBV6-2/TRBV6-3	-	TGTGCCAGCAGTTACTCGGGCGTGGTTGCAAGGGACTACGAGCAGTACTTC	CASSYSGVVARDYEQYF
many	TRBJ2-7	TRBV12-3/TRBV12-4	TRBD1	TGTGCCAGCAGTTTAGCGCAGGGGGCCTACGAGCAGTACTTC	CASSLAQGAYEQYF
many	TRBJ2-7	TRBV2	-	TGTGCCAGCTTAGTATCGGGCCAGGCGGATGAGCAGTACTTC	CASLVSGQADEQYF
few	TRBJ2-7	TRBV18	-	TGTGCCAGCTCACCTACAGACAAGCCGAACTACGAGCAGTACTTC	CASSPTDKPNYEQYF
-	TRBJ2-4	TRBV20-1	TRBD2	TGCAGTGCTGGAACCAGCGGGAGTAGGGGAAACATTCAGTACTTC	CSAGTSGSRGNIQYF
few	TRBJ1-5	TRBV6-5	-	TGTGCCAGCAGTTACTGGGGGGCTACCAATCAGCCCCAGCATTTT	CASSYWGATNQPQHF
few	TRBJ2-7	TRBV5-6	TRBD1	TGTGCCAGCAGTTTTCCACGCACCGGGACAGGGCACTACGAGCAGTACTTC	CASSFPRTGTGHYEQYF
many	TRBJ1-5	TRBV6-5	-	TGTGCCAGCAGTTCCAACGGGGGTCAGCCCCAGCATTTT	CASSSNGGQPQHF
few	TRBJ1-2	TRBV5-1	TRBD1	TGCGCCAGCAGCGGAAACAGGGGAGAAGGCTACACCTTC	CASSGNRGEGYTF
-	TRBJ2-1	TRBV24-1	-	TGTGCCACCAGTGAAGCCTACGGAAGCTTGAAGCAGTTCTTC	CATSEAYGSLKQFF
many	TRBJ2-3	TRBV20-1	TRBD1	TGCAGTCTCTCCTCCCGAGACAGGGAATTAGATACGCAGTATTTT	CSLSSRDRELDTQYF
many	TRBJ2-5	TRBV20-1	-	TGCAGTGCTAGATCCGCGGGCGGGGCATGGCAAGAGACCCAGTACTTC	CSARSAGGAWQETQYF
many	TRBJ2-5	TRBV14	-	TGTGCCAGCAGCCAAGGTGGGCGGGTGACCCAGTACTTC	CASSQGGRVTQYF
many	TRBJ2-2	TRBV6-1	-	TGTGCCAGCACTCTGGACCGAACGAACACCGGGGAGCTGTTTTTT	CASTLDRTNTGELFF
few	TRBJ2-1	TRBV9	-	TGTGCCAGCAGCGTAGTAGGGACCTCGAACAATGAGCAGTTCTTC	CASSVVGTSNNEQFF
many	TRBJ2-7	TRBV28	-	TGTGCCAGCAGGTCCCAAGGACTAACCTACGAGCAGTACTTC	CASRSQGLTYEQYF
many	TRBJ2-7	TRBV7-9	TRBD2	TGTGCCAGCAGCTTAGTACTAGCGGGACCCTTACAGCAGTACTTC	CASSLVLAGPLQQYF
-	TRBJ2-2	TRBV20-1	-	TGCAGTGCTAGAGATTTGGGGGGCCCCAGAGTCGGGGAGCTGTTTTTT	CSARDLGGPRVGELFF
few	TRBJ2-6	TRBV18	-	TGTGCCAGCTCACCTACCGAGAGCTCTGGGGCCAACGTCCTGACTTTC	CASSPTESSGANVLTF
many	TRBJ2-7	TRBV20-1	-	TGCAGTGCTAAGGAACCGCCGTACGAGCAGTACTTC	CSAKEPPYEQYF
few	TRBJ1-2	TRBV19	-	TGTGCCACCACAGGGTCCTACTATGGCTACACCTTC	CATTGSYYGYTF
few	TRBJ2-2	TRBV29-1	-	TGCAGCGTTGTATACTGGGCGGCCGGGGAGCTGTTTTTT	CSVVYWAAGELFF
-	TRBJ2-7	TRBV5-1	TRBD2	TGCGCCAGCAGCCCCTGGACTAGCGGGAGCTGCGAGCAGTACTTC	CASSPWTSGSCEQYF
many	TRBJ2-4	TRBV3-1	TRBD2	TGTGCCAGCAGCCCCTGGACTAGCGGGAATTCGTTCATTCAGTACTTC	CASSPWTSGNSFIQYF
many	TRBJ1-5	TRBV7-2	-	TGTGCCAGCAGCTTGAATTGGGACCCATATCAGCCCCAGCATTTT	CASSLNWDPYQPQHF
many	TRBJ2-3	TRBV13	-	TGTGCCAGCAGCTTAAAGGGTCGTTGGGACGAGGATACGCAGTATTTT	CASSLKGRWDEDTQYF
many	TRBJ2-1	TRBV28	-	TGTGCCAGCAGTTCTCGGACTCCCATGTCTCTCCATGAGCAGTTCTTC	CASSSRTPMSLHEQFF
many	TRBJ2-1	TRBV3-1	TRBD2	TGTGCCAGCAGCCTGCTTCCGACTAGCCGTCCGTACAATGAGCAGTTCTTC	CASSLLPTSRPYNEQFF
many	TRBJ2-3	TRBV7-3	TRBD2	TGTGCCAGCAGCCCTCTCGGGACTAGCTGGGATACGCAGTATTTT	CASSPLGTSWDTQYF
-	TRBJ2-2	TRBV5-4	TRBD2	TGTGCCAGCAGCTGGGGACTAGCGGGAGAGGCCGGGGAGCTGTTTTTT	CASSWGLAGEAGELFF
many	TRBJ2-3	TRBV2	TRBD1	TGTGCCAGCAGTGCACCCCCTGCAGGGGGCGACCCAGATACGCAGTATTTT	CASSAPPAGGDPDTQYF
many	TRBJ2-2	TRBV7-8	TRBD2	TGTGCCAGCAGCGAACATAGCGGGGGGCTCCGAACCGGGGAGCTGTTTTTT	CASSEHSGGLRTGELFF
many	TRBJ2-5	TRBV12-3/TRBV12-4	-	TGTGCCAGCACCTCCGACTGGACAGAGCAAGAGACCCAGTACTTC	CASTSDWTEQETQYF
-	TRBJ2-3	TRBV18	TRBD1	TGTGCCAGCTCACGGAGGGACAGGGGGGCCACAGATACGCAGTATTTT	CASSRRDRGATDTQYF
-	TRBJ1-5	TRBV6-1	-	TGTGCCAGCAGCTTAGGACAGAATAGCAATCAGCCCCAGCATTTT	CASSLGQNSNQPQHF
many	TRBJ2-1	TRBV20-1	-	TGCAGTGCTAGGGGGCGGGTGGACAATGAGCAGCTCTTC	CSARGRVDNEQLF
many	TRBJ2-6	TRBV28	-	TGTGCCAGCAGAATAGGGGGCTCTGGGGCCAACGTCCTGACTTTC	CASRIGGSGANVLTF
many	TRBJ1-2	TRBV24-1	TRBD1	TGTGCCACTTCCAGGGGGCTAGACTATGGCTACACCTTC	CATSRGLDYGYTF
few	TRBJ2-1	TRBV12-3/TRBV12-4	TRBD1	TGTGCCAGCAGTTCTGGACAGGGGATCGGTGAGCAGTTCTTC	CASSSGQGIGEQFF
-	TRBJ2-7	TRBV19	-	TGTGCCAGTAGTATAGGAGATAAAACCTACGAGCAGTACTTC	CASSIGDKTYEQYF
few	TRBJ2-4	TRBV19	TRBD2	TGTGCCAGTACCGATAGCGGGAGTATCGACATTCAGTACTTC	CASTDSGSIDIQYF
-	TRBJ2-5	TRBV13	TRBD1	TGTGCCAGCGGCCCCGGGGACAGGGGGCCAGAGACCCAGTACTTC	CASGPGDRGPETQYF
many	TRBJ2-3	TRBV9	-	TGTGCCAGCAGCCCCGGGGAGGATACGCAGTATTTT	CASSPGEDTQYF
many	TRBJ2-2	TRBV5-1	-	TGCGCCAGCACCCTTGAGACGGGAGCGATCACCGGGGAGCTGTTTTTT	CASTLETGAITGELFF
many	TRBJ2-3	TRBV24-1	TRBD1	TGTGCCACCAGTGAAACAGGGGTGGATACGCAGTATTTT	CATSETGVDTQYF
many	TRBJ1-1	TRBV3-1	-	TGTGCCAGCACCGGAACGGGGACTGAAGCTTTCTTT	CASTGTGTEAFF
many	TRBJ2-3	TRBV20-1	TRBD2	TGCAGTGCTAGAGAAACGGGAGGGTCGGCAGATACGCAGTATTTT	CSARETGGSADTQYF
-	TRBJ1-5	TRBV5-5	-	TGTGCCAGCAGCTTGCGTCAAGGGAACAATCAGCCCCAGCATTTT	CASSLRQGNNQPQHF
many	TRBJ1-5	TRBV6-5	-	TGTGCCAGCAGTTACGATGGGAATCAGCCCCAGCATTTT	CASSYDGNQPQHF
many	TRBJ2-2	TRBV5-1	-	TGCGCCAGCAGCTTGGGGGGACTGCTCACCGGGGAGCTGTTTTTT	CASSLGGLLTGELFF
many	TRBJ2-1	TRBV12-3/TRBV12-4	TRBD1	TGTGCCAGCAGCTGGACAGGGGACGACAATGAGCAGTTCTTC	CASSWTGDDNEQFF
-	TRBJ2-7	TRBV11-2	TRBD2	TGTGCCAGCAGCCAGGGGGGACTAGCGGGATCTCGCGAGCAGTACTTC	CASSQGGLAGSREQYF
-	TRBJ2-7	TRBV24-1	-	TGTGCCACCAGTGACCCCATTCAGGGGTGGTACTTC	CATSDPIQGWYF
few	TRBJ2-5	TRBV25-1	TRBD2	TGTGCCAGCAGTAAAGAGCTAGCGGAGACCACAGCCCAGTACTTC	CASSKELAETTAQYF
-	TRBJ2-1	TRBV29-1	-	TGCAGCGTTGGCCCGGGGGCTGTTGAGCAGTTCTTC	CSVGPGAVEQFF
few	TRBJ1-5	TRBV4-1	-	TGCGCCAGCAGCCAGCATGCGTTAAATCAGCCCCAGCATTTT	CASSQHALNQPQHF
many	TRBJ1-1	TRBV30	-	TGTGCCTGGATGGGATACACTGAAGCTTTCTTT	CAWMGYTEAFF